This T cell receptor (beta chain) was retrieved from a study of identical twins. Findings and limits, study-wide: Those out-of-frame alpha sequences shared by twins showed an excess of low generation probability. Monozygotic twins shared more out-of-frame TCR alpha than recombination models predicted.

Germline CDR1 and CDR2: GTSNPN and SVGIG (reference sequence). The trim removed 4 bases at V and 4 bases at J, leaving 6 bases unmatched. This CDR3 has 14 amino acids. A universal primer binding site was introduced by template switching. The final cDNA contained unique molecular identifiers. TCRdb redid the calling of the 5' RACE reads with MiXCR, one entry per CDR3 protein. This sample has roughly 470,000 distinct CDR3 sequences, with approximately 14% found just once. Points on this clonotype: What it binds is unknown.

This sample also appeared in a second study, on yellow fever vaccine responses in identical twins. That paper notes: Vaccine T cell responses of twins reportedly seemed partly convergent and partly personalized.

This chain links TRBV30 with TRBJ2-7, with 11 bases aligning to TRBD2. This clonotype was obtained from a woman under 30 in good health. The sequencing sample was made of CD4+ T cells sorted from blood. CDR3 in DNA: TGTGCCTGGATTCCGGCTAGCGGGGGGTACGAGCAGTACTTC. Its protein product is CAWIPASGGYEQYF. The variable domain in full, with the rest retrieved from reference TRBV30 and TRBJ2-7, is SQTIHQWPATLVQPVGSPLSLECTVEGTSNPNLYWYRQAAGRGLQLLFYSVGIGQISSEVPQNLSASRPQDRQFILSSKKLLLSDSGFYLCAWIPASGGYEQYFGPGTRLTVT.